This T cell receptor (beta chain) was sequenced for a study of blood T cell repertoires in COVID-19. Study-wide context: T cells, B-cell-depleted T cells, or PBMCs supplied cDNA or gDNA.

The CDR3 is 15 residues long. Per germline, CDR1 GTSNPN and CDR2 SVGIG (reference sequence). Deletions cut 0 bases from V and 0 bases from J, with 9 bases between. Source study methods: Amplification of reference gene primers was used by the study to estimate nucleated cell counts. TCRdb's table, derived via immunoSEQ multiplex PCR, lists solely in-frame clones and lacks some. V, J and clone size are taken as reported in that table, and D and trimming were inferred from the DNA itself. The sample consists of hundreds of thousands of clones, about 90% of them appearing once. The TCR sequence derives from a young woman with acute COVID-19. Sequenced material: PBMCs or T cells enriched from blood (not recorded which). The chain links TRBV30 to TRBJ1-5; no firm D call. The CDR3 reads CAWSVMGGSNQPQHF. The DNA for the CDR3 is TGTGCCTGGAGTGTTATGGGAGGTAGCAATCAGCCCCAGCATTTT.